This entry lists 4 T cell receptor beta chains sequenced from one sample in a study of cytomegalovirus exposure and HLA in healthy donors. With 60 Vbeta and 13 Jbeta primers, the PCR was carried out. The repertoire was sequenced with immunoSEQ multiplex PCR; TCRdb's copy has only in-frame clones and lacks some. Of some 180,000 clones in the sample, roughly 82% were seen once. Sequencing was carried out using PBMCs. The receptors here all came from a man aged 35-49 years in good health and CMV-seronegative.

The V gene is TRBV7-2, the J gene TRBJ1-4; D perhaps matches TRBD1 (5 bases). CDR3 length: 15 residues. Germline V gene data show CDR1 as SGHTA and CDR2 as FQGNSA. Between the trimmed V and J ends, which lost 0 bases and 8 bases, there was a span of 13 bases. The chain's CDR3 is CASSLAGQGGEKLFF. The CDR3 DNA reads as TGTGCCAGCAGCTTAGCGGGGCAGGGTGGCGAAAAACTGTTTTTT.

The table lists this clone with a count of one. The chain combines TRBV7-9 with TRBJ1-4; 9 nucleotides line up with TRBD1. J was trimmed by 5 bases and V by 8 bases; bases with no gene match: 6. Germline CDR1 and CDR2: SEHNR and FQNEAQ (reference sequence). The CDR3 has 14 residues. CDR3 sequence (DNA): TGTGCCAGCGGACCGACAGGGGGGAATGAAAAACTGTTTTTT. Translation gives CASGPTGGNEKLFF. The complete variable domain, with remaining parts taken from reference TRBV7-9 and TRBJ1-4, reads DTGVSQNPRHKITKRGQNVTFRCDPISEHNRLYWYRQTLGQGPEFLTYFQNEAQLEKSRLLSDRFSAERPKGSFSTLEIQRTEQGDSAMYLCASGPTGGNEKLFFGSGTQLSVL.

The chain combines TRBV6-5 with TRBJ2-3; a possible D gene is TRBD1 (6 bases). Germline CDR1 and CDR2: MNHEY and SVGAGI. This CDR3 has 13 amino acids. V was shortened by 8 bases and J by 4 bases, with 13 bases between the two germline ends. The CDR3 nucleotides are TGTGCCAGCGCTACAGGGAGCGCAGATACGCAGTATTTT. As protein: CASATGSADTQYF.

The rearrangement joins TRBV7-8 to TRBJ1-2; maybe TRBD1 (5 bases). The CDR3 spans 14 residues. Germline loops: CDR1 SGHVS, CDR2 FQNEAQ. The ends were cut back, 5 bases at V and 6 bases at J, with 16 bases in the middle. The CDR3 sequence is CASSPRRDSNGYTF. The CDR3 DNA follows: TGTGCCAGCAGCCCCCGCAGGGATAGTAATGGCTACACCTTC.